Each of the 5 T cell receptor beta chains below was sequenced from the same sample in a study of T cell clones after liver transplantation. This table comes from immunoSEQ multiplex PCR, and its TCRdb copy is limited to in-frame clones, with some not included. This sample has some 34,000 clones; 90% to 95% occur once, and the top ten carry more than 25%. This material consisted of CD8+ T cells from blood, taken 12 months after liver transplant. Receptors were obtained from a human patient who received a liver transplant. Some of the T cells might come from the graft donor.

The genes are TRBV6-6 and TRBJ1-5; 7 positions agree with TRBD1. The ends lost 6 bases at V and 5 bases at J; junction bases unmatched: 7. Germline assignment: CDR1 MNHNY and CDR2 SVGAGI (reference sequence). The CDR3 consists of 14 residues. The CDR3 DNA is TGTGCCAGCAGCCCCGACAGGGCGTATCAGCCCCAGCATTTT. Its protein product is CASSPDRAYQPQHF.

The chain has TRBV4-1 and TRBJ2-3; 12 nucleotides align to TRBD1. The ends lost 3 bases at V and 3 bases at J; junction bases unmatched: 7. Per germline, CDR1 MGHRA and CDR2 YSYEKL. The CDR3 sequence is 17 residues long. CDR3 nucleotide sequence: TGCGCCAGCAGCCAGCAGGGACAGGGGGCGCCTACAGATACGCAGTATTTT. Encoded protein: CASSQQGQGAPTDTQYF.

The V call is TRBV27, the J call TRBJ2-1; 9 bases match TRBD1. The CDR3 is 15 residues long. Germline V gene sequence: CDR1 MNHEY, CDR2 SMNVEV (reference sequence). J was trimmed by 5 bases and V by 7 bases; bases with no gene match: 9. The CDR3 DNA reads TGTGCCAGCATCCCAATAGGGACAGGGAACAATGAGCAGTTCTTC. This gives the protein CASIPIGTGNNEQFF.

The chain carries TRBV2 and TRBJ2-3, with D tentatively TRBD1 or TRBD2 (5 bases each). The CDR3 totals 13 residues. Trimming pared 7 bases from V and 6 bases from J, leaving 14 bases between. Per the germline V gene, CDR1 is SNHLY and CDR2 is FYNNEI. The CDR3 DNA reads TGTGCCAGCAAGGGACCCGGCGGGGATACGCAGTATTTT. Its protein is CASKGPGGDTQYF.

The J gene is TRBJ2-7, the V gene TRBV13; no clear D. The germline gives CDR1 PRHDT, CDR2 FYEKMQ (reference sequence). The V end was cut by 4 bases, the J end by 2 bases, with 9 bases between. The CDR3 is made up of 13 amino acids. The CDR3 spells CASSSGEAYEQYF. CDR3 sequence (DNA): TGTGCCAGCAGCTCAGGAGAGGCCTACGAGCAGTACTTC. Supplemented by reference TRBV13 and TRBJ2-7, the full variable domain reads AAGVIQSPRHLIKEKRETATLKCYPIPRHDTVYWYQQGPGQDPQFLISFYEKMQSDKGSIPDRFSAQQFSDYHSELNMSSLELGDSALYFCASSSGEAYEQYFGPGTRLTVT.